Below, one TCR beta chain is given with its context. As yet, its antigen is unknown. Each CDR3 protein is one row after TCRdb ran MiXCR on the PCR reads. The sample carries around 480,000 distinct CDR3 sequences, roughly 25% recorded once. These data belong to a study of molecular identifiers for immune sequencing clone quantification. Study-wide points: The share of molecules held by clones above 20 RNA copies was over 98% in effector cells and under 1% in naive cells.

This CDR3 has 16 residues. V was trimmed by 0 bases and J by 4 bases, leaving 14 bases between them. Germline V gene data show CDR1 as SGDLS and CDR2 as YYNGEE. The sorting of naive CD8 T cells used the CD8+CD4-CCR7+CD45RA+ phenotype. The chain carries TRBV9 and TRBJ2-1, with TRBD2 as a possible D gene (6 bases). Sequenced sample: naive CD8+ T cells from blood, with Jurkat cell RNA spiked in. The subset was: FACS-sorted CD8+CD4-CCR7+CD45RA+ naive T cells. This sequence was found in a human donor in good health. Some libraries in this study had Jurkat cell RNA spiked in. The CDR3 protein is CASSVGGELLYNEQFF. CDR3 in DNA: TGTGCCAGCAGCGTAGGGGGGGAACTGCTTTACAATGAGCAGTTCTTC. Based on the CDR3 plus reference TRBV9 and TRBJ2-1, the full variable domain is DSGVTQTPKHLITATGQRVTLRCSPRSGDLSVYWYQQSLDQGLQFLIQYYNGEERAKGNILERFSAQQFPDLHSELNLSSLELGDSALYFCASSVGGELLYNEQFFGPGTRLTVL.